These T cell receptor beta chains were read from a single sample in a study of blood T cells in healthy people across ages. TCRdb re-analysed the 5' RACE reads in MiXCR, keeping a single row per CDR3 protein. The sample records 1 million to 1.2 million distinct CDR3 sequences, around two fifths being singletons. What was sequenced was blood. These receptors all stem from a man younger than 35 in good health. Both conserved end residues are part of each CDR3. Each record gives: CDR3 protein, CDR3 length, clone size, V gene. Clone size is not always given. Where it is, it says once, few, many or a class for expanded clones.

cdr3_aa: CASSEALANLGTDTQYF
cdr3_length: 17
clone_size: NA
v_call: TRBV6-1

cdr3_aa: CASTPECSYEQYF
cdr3_length: 13
clone_size: NA
v_call: TRBV21-1

cdr3_aa: CSARRSGVLPGYTF
cdr3_length: 14
clone_size: NA
v_call: TRBV20-1

cdr3_aa: CASSLDRTSPTQYF
cdr3_length: 14
clone_size: NA
v_call: TRBV2

cdr3_aa: CASSQSGTSYNEQFF
cdr3_length: 15
clone_size: few
v_call: TRBV3-1

cdr3_aa: CATSRGANYGYTF
cdr3_length: 13
clone_size: few
v_call: TRBV15

cdr3_aa: CASSFTGMNTGELFF
cdr3_length: 15
clone_size: NA
v_call: TRBV6-2/TRBV6-3

cdr3_aa: CASSSPGTVAYEQYF
cdr3_length: 15
clone_size: few
v_call: TRBV12-3/TRBV12-4

cdr3_aa: CASRAHYEQYF
cdr3_length: 11
clone_size: NA
v_call: TRBV2

cdr3_aa: CARTDTFTGELFF
cdr3_length: 13
clone_size: NA
v_call: TRBV12-3/TRBV12-4

cdr3_aa: CASSTPRTGGTGELFF
cdr3_length: 16
clone_size: NA
v_call: TRBV19

cdr3_aa: CSASGKQGDYTGELFF
cdr3_length: 16
clone_size: NA
v_call: TRBV20-1

cdr3_aa: CSAQARDNSPLHF
cdr3_length: 13
clone_size: few
v_call: TRBV29-1

cdr3_aa: CSARKTGDSYNSPLHF
cdr3_length: 16
clone_size: few
v_call: TRBV20-1